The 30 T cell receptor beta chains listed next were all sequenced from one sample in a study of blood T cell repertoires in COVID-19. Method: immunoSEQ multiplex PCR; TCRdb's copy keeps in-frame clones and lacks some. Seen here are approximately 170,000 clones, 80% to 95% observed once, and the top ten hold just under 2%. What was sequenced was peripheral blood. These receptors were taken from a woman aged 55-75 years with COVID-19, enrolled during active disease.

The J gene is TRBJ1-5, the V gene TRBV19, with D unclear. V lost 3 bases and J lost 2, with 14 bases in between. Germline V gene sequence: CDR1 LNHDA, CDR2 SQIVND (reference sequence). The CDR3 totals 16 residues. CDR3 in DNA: TGTGCCAGTAGTATCGGACTTGGCGGGGGCAATCAGCCCCAGCATTTT. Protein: CASSIGLGGGNQPQHF.

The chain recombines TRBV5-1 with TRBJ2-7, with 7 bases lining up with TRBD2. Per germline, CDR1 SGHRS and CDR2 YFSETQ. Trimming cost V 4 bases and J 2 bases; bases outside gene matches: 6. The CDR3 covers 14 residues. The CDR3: CASSPTSRTYEQYF. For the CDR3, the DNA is TGCGCCAGCAGCCCGACTAGCCGTACCTACGAGCAGTACTTC.

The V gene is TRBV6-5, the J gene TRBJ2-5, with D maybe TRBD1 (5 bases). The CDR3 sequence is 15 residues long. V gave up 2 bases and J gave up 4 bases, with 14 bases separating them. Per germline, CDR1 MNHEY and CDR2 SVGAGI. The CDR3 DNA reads TGTGCCAGCAGTTACGGGCAGGGATTGCCAGAGACCCAGTACTTC. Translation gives CASSYGQGLPETQYF.

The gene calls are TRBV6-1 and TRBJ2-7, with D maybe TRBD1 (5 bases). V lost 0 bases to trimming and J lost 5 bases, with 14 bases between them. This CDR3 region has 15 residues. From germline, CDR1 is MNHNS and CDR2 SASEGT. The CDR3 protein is CASSEAFDSPDEQYF. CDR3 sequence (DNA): TGTGCCAGCAGTGAAGCTTTCGACAGCCCTGACGAGCAGTACTTC.

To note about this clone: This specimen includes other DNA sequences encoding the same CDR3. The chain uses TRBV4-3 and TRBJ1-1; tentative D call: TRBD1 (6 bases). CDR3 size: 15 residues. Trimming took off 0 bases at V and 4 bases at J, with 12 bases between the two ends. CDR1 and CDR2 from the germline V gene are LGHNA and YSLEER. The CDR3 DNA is TGCGCCAGCAGCCAAGATTCAGGGGCCGGCACTGAAGCTTTCTTT. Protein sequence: CASSQDSGAGTEAFF.

This CDR3 reads CASSPAGQEVSGYTF. The CDR3 region has the DNA TGTGCCAGCAGTCCCGCGGGACAGGAGGTCAGCGGCTACACCTTC. The V gene is TRBV25-1, the J gene TRBJ1-2; 8 bases fit TRBD1. Germline V gene sequence: CDR1 MGHDK, CDR2 SYGVNS. J was trimmed by 8 bases and V by 5 bases; bases with no gene match: 13. The CDR3 has 15 amino acids.

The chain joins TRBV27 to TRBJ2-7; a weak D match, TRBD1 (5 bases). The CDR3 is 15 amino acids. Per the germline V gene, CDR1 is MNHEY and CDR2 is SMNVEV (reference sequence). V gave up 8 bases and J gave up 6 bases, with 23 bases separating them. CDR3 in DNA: TGTGCCAGCCGGATGATACAGGCCCCGCTGGGCGAGCAGTACTTC. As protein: CASRMIQAPLGEQYF.

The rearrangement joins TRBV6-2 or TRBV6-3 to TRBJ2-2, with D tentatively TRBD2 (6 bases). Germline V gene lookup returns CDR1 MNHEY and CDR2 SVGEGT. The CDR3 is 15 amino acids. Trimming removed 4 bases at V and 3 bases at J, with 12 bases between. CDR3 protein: CASSWTGGDTGELFF. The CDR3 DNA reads TGTGCCAGCAGTTGGACGGGCGGGGACACCGGGGAGCTGTTTTTT.

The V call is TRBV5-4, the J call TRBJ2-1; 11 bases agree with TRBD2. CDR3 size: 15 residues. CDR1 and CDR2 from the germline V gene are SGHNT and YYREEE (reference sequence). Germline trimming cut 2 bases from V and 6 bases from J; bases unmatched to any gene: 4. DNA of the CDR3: TGTGCCAGCAGCTTACTAGCGGGGGCCTCCAATGAGCAGTTCTTC. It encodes CASSLLAGASNEQFF.

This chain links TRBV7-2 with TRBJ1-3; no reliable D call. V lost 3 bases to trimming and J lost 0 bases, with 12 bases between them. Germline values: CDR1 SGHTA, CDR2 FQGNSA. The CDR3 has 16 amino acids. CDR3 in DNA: TGTGCCAGCAGCTTGGCGGAGGTGAGCTCTGGAAACACCATATATTTT. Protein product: CASSLAEVSSGNTIYF.

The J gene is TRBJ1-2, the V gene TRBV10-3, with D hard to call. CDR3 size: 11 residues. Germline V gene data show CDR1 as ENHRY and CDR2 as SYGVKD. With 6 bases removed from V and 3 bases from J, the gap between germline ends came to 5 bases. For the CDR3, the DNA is TGTGCCATCAGGAGGGACTATGGCTACACCTTC. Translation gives CAIRRDYGYTF.

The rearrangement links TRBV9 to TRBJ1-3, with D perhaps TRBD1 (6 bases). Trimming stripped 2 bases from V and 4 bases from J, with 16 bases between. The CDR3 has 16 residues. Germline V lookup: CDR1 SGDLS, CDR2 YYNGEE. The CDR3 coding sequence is TGTGCCAGCAGCGTTGGGGGGGCCACCTTCGGAAACACCATATATTTT. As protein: CASSVGGATFGNTIYF.

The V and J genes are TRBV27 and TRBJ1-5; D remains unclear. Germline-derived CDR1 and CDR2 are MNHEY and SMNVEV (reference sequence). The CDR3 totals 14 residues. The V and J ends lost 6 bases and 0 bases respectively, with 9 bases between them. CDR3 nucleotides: TGTGCCAGCAGCTACCTTTATAGCAATCAGCCCCAGCATTTT. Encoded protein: CASSYLYSNQPQHF.

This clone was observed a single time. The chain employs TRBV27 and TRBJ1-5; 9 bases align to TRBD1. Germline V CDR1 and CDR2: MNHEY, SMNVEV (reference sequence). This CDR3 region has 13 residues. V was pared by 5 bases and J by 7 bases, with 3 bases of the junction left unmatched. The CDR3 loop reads CASSVDRGQPQHF. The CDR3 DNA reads TGTGCCAGCAGTGTGGACAGGGGACAGCCCCAGCATTTT.

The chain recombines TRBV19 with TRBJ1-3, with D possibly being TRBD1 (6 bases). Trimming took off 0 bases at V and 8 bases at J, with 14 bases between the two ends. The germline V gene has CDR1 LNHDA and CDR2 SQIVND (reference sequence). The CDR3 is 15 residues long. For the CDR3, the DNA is TGTGCCAGTAGTATAGAGGGAGACAGGTTCGACACCATATATTTT. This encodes CASSIEGDRFDTIYF.

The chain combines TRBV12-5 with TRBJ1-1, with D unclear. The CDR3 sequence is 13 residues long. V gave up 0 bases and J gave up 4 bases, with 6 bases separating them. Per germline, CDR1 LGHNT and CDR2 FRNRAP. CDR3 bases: TGTGCTAGTGGTTTGGTACCGGGCACTGAAGCTTTCTTT. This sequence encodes CASGLVPGTEAFF. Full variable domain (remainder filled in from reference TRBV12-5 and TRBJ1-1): DARVTQTPRHKVTEMGQEVTMRCQPILGHNTVFWYRQTMMQGLELLAYFRNRAPLDDSGMPKDRFSAEMPDATLATLKIQPSEPRDSAVYFCASGLVPGTEAFFGQGTRLTVV.

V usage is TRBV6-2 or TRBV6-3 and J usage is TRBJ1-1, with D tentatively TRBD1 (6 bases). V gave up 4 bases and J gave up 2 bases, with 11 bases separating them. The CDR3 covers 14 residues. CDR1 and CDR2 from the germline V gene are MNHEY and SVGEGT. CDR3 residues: CASSSQGPNTEAFF. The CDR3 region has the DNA TGTGCCAGCAGTTCCCAGGGGCCTAACACTGAAGCTTTCTTT.

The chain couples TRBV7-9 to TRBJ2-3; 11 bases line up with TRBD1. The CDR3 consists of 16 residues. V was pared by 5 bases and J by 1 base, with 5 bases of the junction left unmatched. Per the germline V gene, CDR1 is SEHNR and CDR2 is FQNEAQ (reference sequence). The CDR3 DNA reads TGTGCCAGCAGCCCCGGGACAGGGGGGGGCACAGATACGCAGTATTTT. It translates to CASSPGTGGGTDTQYF.

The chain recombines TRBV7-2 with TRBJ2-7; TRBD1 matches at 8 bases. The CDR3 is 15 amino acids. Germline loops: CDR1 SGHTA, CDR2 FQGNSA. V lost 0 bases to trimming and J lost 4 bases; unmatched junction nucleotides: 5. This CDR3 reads CASSLAPRGLYEQYF. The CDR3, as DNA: TGTGCCAGCAGCTTAGCACCCAGGGGGCTTTACGAGCAGTACTTC.

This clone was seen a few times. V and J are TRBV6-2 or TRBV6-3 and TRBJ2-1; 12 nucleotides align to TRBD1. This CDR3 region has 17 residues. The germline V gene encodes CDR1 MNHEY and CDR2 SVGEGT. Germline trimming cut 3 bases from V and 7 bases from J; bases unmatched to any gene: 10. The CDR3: CASSYSTRDRGRNEQFF. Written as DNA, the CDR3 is TGTGCCAGCAGTTATAGTACGCGGGACAGGGGGCGGAATGAGCAGTTCTTC.

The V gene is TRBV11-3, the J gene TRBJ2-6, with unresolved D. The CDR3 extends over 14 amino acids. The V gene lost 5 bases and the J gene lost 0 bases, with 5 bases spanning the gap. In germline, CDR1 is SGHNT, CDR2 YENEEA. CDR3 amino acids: CASSPSSGANVLTF. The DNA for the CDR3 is TGTGCCAGCAGCCCGAGCTCTGGGGCCAACGTCCTGACTTTC.

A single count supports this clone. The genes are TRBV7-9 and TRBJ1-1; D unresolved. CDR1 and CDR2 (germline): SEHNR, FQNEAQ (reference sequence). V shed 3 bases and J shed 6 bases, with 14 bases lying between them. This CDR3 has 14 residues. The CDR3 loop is CASSFTEASAEAFF. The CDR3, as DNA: TGTGCCAGCAGCTTTACCGAGGCCAGTGCTGAAGCTTTCTTT.

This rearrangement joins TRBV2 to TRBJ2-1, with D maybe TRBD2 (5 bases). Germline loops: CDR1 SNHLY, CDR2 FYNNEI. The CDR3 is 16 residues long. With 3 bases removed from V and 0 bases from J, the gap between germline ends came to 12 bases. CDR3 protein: CASSEQRVSSYNEQFF. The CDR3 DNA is TGTGCCAGCAGTGAGCAGAGGGTAAGCTCCTACAATGAGCAGTTCTTC.

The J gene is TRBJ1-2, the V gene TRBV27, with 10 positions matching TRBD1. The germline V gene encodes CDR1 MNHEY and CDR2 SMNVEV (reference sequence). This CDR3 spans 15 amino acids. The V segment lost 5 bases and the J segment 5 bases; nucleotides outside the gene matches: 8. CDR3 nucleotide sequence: TGTGCCAGCAGTCCGTTGACAGGGGGCGAGTATGGCTACACCTTC. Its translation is CASSPLTGGEYGYTF.

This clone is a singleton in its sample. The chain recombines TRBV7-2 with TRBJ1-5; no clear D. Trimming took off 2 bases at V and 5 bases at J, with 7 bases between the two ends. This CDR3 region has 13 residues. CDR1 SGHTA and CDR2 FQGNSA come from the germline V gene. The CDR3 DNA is TGTGCCAGCAGCTTACGGGGTGATCAGCCCCAGCATTTT. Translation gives CASSLRGDQPQHF.

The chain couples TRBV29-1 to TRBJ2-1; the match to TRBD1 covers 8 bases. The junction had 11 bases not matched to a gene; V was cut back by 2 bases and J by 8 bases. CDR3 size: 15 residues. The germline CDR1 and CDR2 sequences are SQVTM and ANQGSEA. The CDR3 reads CSVEKGQGAPDEQFF. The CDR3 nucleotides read TGCAGCGTTGAAAAGGGCCAGGGGGCGCCCGATGAGCAGTTCTTC.

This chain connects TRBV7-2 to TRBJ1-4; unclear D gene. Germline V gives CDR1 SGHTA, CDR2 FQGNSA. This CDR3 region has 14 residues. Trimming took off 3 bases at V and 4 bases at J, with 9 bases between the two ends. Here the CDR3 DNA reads TGTGCCAGCAGCTTCGGTGGTAGTAATGAAAAACTGTTTTTT. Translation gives CASSFGGSNEKLFF.

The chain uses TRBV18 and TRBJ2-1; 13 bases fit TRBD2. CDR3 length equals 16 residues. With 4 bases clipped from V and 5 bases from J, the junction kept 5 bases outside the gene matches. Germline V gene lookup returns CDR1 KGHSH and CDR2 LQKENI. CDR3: CASSLLAGGFDNEQFF. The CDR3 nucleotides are TGTGCCAGCTCACTACTAGCGGGGGGGTTCGACAATGAGCAGTTCTTC.

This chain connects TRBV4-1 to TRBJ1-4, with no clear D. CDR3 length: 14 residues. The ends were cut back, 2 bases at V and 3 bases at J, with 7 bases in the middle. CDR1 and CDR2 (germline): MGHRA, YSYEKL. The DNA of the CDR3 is TGCGCCAGCAGCCAAACAGCCTCTAATGAAAAACTGTTTTTT. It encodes CASSQTASNEKLFF.

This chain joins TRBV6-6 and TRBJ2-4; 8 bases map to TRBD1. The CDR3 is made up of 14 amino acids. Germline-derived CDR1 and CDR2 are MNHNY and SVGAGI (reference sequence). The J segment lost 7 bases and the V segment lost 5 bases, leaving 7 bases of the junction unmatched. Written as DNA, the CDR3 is TGTGCCAGCAGTCCCCCAGGGGGCATTAACATTCAGTACTTC. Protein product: CASSPPGGINIQYF.